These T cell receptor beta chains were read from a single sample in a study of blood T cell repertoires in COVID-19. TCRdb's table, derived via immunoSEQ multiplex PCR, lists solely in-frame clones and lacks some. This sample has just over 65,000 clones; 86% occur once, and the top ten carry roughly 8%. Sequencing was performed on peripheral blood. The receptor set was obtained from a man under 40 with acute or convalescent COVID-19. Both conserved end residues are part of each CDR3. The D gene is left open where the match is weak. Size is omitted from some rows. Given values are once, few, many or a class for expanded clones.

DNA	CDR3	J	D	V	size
TGTGCCAGCAGCCCAGCGGGGATAGCGGCCACAGATACGCAGTATTTT	CASSPAGIAATDTQYF	TRBJ2-3	TRBD2	TRBV7-6	-
TGCGCCAGCAGCCCCCGGACTAGCGGGAGGAGCTACGAGCAGTACTTC	CASSPRTSGRSYEQYF	TRBJ2-7	TRBD2	TRBV5-1	-
TGTGCCACCGAGCAGGGACTAGCCGCCAAAAACATTCAGTACTTC	CATEQGLAAKNIQYF	TRBJ2-4	TRBD2	TRBV28	-
TGCGCCAGCAGCTTGATGTTTGGGACAGGGGCCTACGAGCAGTACTTC	CASSLMFGTGAYEQYF	TRBJ2-7	TRBD1	TRBV5-1	few
TGTGCCAGCAGCGTGCAGACAGGGTCCTACAATGAGCAGTTCTTC	CASSVQTGSYNEQFF	TRBJ2-1	TRBD1	TRBV5-4	-
TGTGCCAGTAGTTTCAGGGAACTATGGATAAACACTGAAGCTTTCTTT	CASSFRELWINTEAFF	TRBJ1-1	-	TRBV19	-
TGTGCCAGCAGCCCCACTAGCGCGACTTACGAGCAGTACTTC	CASSPTSATYEQYF	TRBJ2-7	TRBD2	TRBV9	-
TGTGCCAGCAGTGACACAGGGAGCACAGATACGCAGTATTTT	CASSDTGSTDTQYF	TRBJ2-3	-	TRBV6-4	-
TGTGCCAGCAGCCAAGGCCTACAGGGGTATGAAGCTTTCTTT	CASSQGLQGYEAFF	TRBJ1-1	TRBD1	TRBV4-2	-
TGCGCCAGCAGCCACCCGACAGTCGGAAACACCATATATTTT	CASSHPTVGNTIYF	TRBJ1-3	-	TRBV4-1	-
TGCGCCAGCGAGACAGGTAGGTATAAAATAGTAGGGCATTTT	CASETGRYKIVGHF	TRBJ1-5	-	TRBV23-1	-
TGTGCCAGCAGTTTTGTGTGGGGACAGCAACAGTATTTT	CASSFVWGQQQYF	TRBJ2-3	TRBD1	TRBV27	-
TGTGCCAGTAGTCCAGCGGCTCTACACACAGATACGCAGTATTTT	CASSPAALHTDTQYF	TRBJ2-3	-	TRBV19	few
TGTGCCAGCAGCTTTAGGGGCAGGGCCTCTGGGGCCAACGTCCTGACTTTC	CASSFRGRASGANVLTF	TRBJ2-6	-	TRBV27	-
TGTGCCAGCAGATTATCGGACAGGGGACTGTCAGAGGTTTATGGCTACACCTTC	CASRLSDRGLSEVYGYTF	TRBJ1-2	TRBD1	TRBV9	-
TGTGCCAGCAGCTTAGCCCCCAAAGGTGGGGCCTCGGTCTTC	CASSLAPKGGASVF	TRBJ2-1	-	TRBV11-2	once
TGTGCCAGCAGTGAAGGGGCCCACAATGAGCAGTTCTTC	CASSEGAHNEQFF	TRBJ2-1	-	TRBV6-1	-
TGTGCCAGCAGTCGACTTGGGACTAGCGGGGGTTACAATGAGCAGTTCTTC	CASSRLGTSGGYNEQFF	TRBJ2-1	TRBD2	TRBV2	-
TGTGCCAGCAGCTTTTGGGCAGGGGAAGGTGGCTACACCTTC	CASSFWAGEGGYTF	TRBJ1-2	-	TRBV11-2	-
TGTGCCCGCTCGACTAGCCGGGCCACAGATACGCAGTATTTT	CARSTSRATDTQYF	TRBJ2-3	TRBD2	TRBV30	-
TGTGCCAGCAGTTCGCTAGCGGTTCAAGAGACCCAGTACTTC	CASSSLAVQETQYF	TRBJ2-5	TRBD2	TRBV6-6	-
TGTGCCAGCAGCTTCGGCAGGGCCCAAGAGACCCAGTACTTC	CASSFGRAQETQYF	TRBJ2-5	-	TRBV7-8	-
TGTGCCTGGAGTTTCAGACAGTACAATCAGCCCCAGCATTTT	CAWSFRQYNQPQHF	TRBJ1-5	-	TRBV30	-
TGTGCCAGCAGCTTTGAAGGGACAGGGGGCCTCGAGCAGTACTTC	CASSFEGTGGLEQYF	TRBJ2-7	TRBD1	TRBV7-9	once
TGTGCCAGCAGTTTCGGACAGGGGGCTCTTTCACCCCTCCACTTT	CASSFGQGALSPLHF	TRBJ1-6	TRBD1	TRBV6-5	-
TGTGCCAGTACCCAAGCCAAGGGGGGGAAGGGCACAGATACGCAGTATTTT	CASTQAKGGKGTDTQYF	TRBJ2-3	-	TRBV19	-
TGTGCCTCTCGGACTCGACAAGAGACCCAGTACTTC	CASRTRQETQYF	TRBJ2-5	-	TRBV30	once
TGTGCCAGCAGCTTAGTGACAGTTGATGGCTACACCTTC	CASSLVTVDGYTF	TRBJ1-2	-	TRBV7-2	few
TGTGCCAGCAGCCAGCGGGGGGGAGACGAGCAGTACTTC	CASSQRGGDEQYF	TRBJ2-7	TRBD2	TRBV9	-
TGTGCCAGTAGTATAGTATTTCGACAGGGGGAAGTCAAGAGGAGGAACTATGGCTACACCTTC	CASSIVFRQGEVKRRNYGYTF	TRBJ1-2	TRBD1	TRBV19	-
TGCGCCAGCAGCTCCTCAGGGGGATTGGGCTACACCTTC	CASSSSGGLGYTF	TRBJ1-2	TRBD1	TRBV5-1	once
TGCGCCAGCAGCCAAGATCACAGGGGGGATTCACCCCTCCACTTT	CASSQDHRGDSPLHF	TRBJ1-6	TRBD1	TRBV4-1	-
TGTGCCACCAGTTCAACAGGGAGAGGCGAGCAGTACTTC	CATSSTGRGEQYF	TRBJ2-7	-	TRBV24-1	once
TGTGCCAGCGGAGCGACAGTCCACGAGCAGTACTTC	CASGATVHEQYF	TRBJ2-7	-	TRBV14	-
TGTGCCAGCCGGACGCGTACAGGGCCAAGTAATGAAAAACTGTTTTTT	CASRTRTGPSNEKLFF	TRBJ1-4	-	TRBV6-4	-
TGTGCCAGCAGCTTAGGGGCCAATCAGCCCCAGCATTTT	CASSLGANQPQHF	TRBJ1-5	-	TRBV7-3	-
TGTGCCAGCAGTTTCGGCACCGGGGAGCTGTTTTTT	CASSFGTGELFF	TRBJ2-2	-	TRBV28	once
TGTGCCAGCAGCCCCCCCGCCTACAATGAGCAGTTCTTC	CASSPPAYNEQFF	TRBJ2-1	-	TRBV7-8	-
TGTGCCAGCAGCTCAGGACAGGGCCGAAATCAGCCCCAGCATTTT	CASSSGQGRNQPQHF	TRBJ1-5	TRBD1	TRBV7-2	-
TGTGCCAGCAGCCGCAGAGGGGGGGGCAACACTGAAGCTTTCTTT	CASSRRGGGNTEAFF	TRBJ1-1	-	TRBV5-6	once